This T cell receptor (beta chain) was observed in a study of OX40 agonist ivuxolimab in advanced cancers. Broader study findings: Among the lowest peripheral clonal expansion occurred in 0.1-3.0 mg/kg partial responders. CD4+ and CD8+ T cells in blood underwent clonal expansion by week 6 at 0.1 to 3.0 mg/kg. On average, a greater number of expanded clones characterised CD8+ T cells relative to CD4+.

Libraries were prepared by immunoSEQ multiplex PCR; TCRdb keeps only in-frame clonotypes and omits some of them. The sample holds fewer than 65,000 clones, around 89% seen once. As regards this clone: The antigen remains unidentified.

V gave up 9 bases and J gave up 5 bases, with 22 bases separating them. CDR3 length: 16 residues. The germline CDR1 and CDR2 sequences are LNHDA and SQIVND (reference sequence). The genes are TRBV19 and TRBJ2-2; perhaps TRBD1 as D (6 bases). Here the sequenced sample was CD4+ or CD8+ T cells sorted from blood, taken in a trial of the OX40 agonist ivuxolimab. This clonotype was obtained from an adult with an advanced solid tumor such as melanoma, head and neck, liver or kidney cancer. DNA for the CDR3: TGTGCCAGCACCACCGGACAGAAATCCTCAACCGGGGAGCTGTTTTTT. Its translation is CASTTGQKSSTGELFF.